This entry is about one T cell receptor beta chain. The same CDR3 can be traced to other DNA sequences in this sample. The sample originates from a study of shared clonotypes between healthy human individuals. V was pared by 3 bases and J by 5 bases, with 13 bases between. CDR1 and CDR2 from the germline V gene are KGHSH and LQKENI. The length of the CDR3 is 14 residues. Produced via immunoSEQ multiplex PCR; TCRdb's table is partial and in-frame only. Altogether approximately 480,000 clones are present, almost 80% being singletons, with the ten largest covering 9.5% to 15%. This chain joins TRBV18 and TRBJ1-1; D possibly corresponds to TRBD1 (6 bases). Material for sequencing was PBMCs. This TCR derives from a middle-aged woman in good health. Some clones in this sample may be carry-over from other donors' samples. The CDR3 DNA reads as TGTGCCAGCTCACCCTCGGGGGCAGGGACTGAAGCTTTCTTT. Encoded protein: CASSPSGAGTEAFF.